This T cell receptor (beta chain) was observed in a study of molecular identifiers for immune sequencing clone quantification. CDR1 is DFQATT, CDR2 SNEGSKA, per germline (reference sequence). The V segment lost 1 base and the J segment 6 bases; nucleotides outside the gene matches: 3. The CDR3 has 13 residues. TCRdb re-called the PCR reads through MiXCR, storing one row per CDR3 protein. Seen here are just under 65,000 distinct CDR3 sequences, roughly a fifth observed once, and the top ten hold about 1.5%. This clonotype has a count of ten or more. The J gene is TRBJ2-3, the V gene TRBV20-1, with 8 bases identical to TRBD2. Sequences were obtained from naive CD8+ T cells from blood, with Jurkat cell RNA spiked in. Sample subset: FACS-sorted CD8+CD4-CCR7+CD45RA+ naive T cells. The receptor's source is a human donor in good health. Some libraries in this study had Jurkat cell RNA spiked in. The CDR3 region is CSARAGGPDTQYF. The CDR3 DNA reads as TGCAGTGCTAGAGCGGGAGGGCCGGATACGCAGTATTTT.